Each of the 24 T cell receptor beta chains below was sequenced from the same sample in a study of early T cells in non-severe SARS-CoV-2 infection. TCRdb recomputed calls from the 5' RACE reads with MiXCR, one row per CDR3 protein. The sample contains fewer than 75,000 distinct CDR3 sequences, roughly a sixth of which appear only once. Source: whole blood, taken at baseline. The origin of the receptors is an adult who was a healthcare worker with PCR-confirmed SARS-CoV-2 infection or an uninfected control (not recorded which).

This clonotype was counted between two and nine times. Here the CDR3 DNA reads TGTGCCAGCAGCTTTAGGGAGACCACTGAAGCTTTCTTT. Translating it yields CASSFRETTEAFF. The chain uses TRBV11-3 and TRBJ1-1; D is uncertain. This CDR3 is 13 amino acids long. V shed 3 bases and J shed 4 bases, with 9 bases lying between them. CDR1 and CDR2 from the germline V gene are SGHNT and YENEEA.

This clonotype showed up many times. The V and J genes are TRBV5-1 and TRBJ2-1; TRBD2 matches at 10 bases. This CDR3 has 14 residues. The junction had 7 bases not matched to a gene; V was cut back by 7 bases and J by 6 bases. In germline, CDR1 is SGHRS, CDR2 YFSETQ. The CDR3 protein is CASSSGGASNEQFF. In DNA form, the CDR3 reads TGCGCCAGCTCAAGCGGGGGGGCCAGCAATGAGCAGTTCTTC.

This clonotype has just a few counts. This chain uses TRBV19 with TRBJ2-7; 7 bases agree with TRBD2. V trimming: 4 bases; J trimming: 5 bases; junction bases outside the gene matches: 11. The V gene's germline CDR1 is LNHDA and CDR2 SQIVND (reference sequence). The CDR3 runs 15 residues. Written as DNA, the CDR3 is TGTGCCAGTAGTAGGGAGGGAACACCTGCCCACGAGCAGTACTTC. Its protein product is CASSREGTPAHEQYF.

The V and J genes are TRBV2 and TRBJ1-6; tentatively, D is TRBD1 (6 bases). Trimming cost V 6 bases and J 7 bases, with 13 bases left between them. The V gene's germline CDR1 is SNHLY and CDR2 FYNNEI. The CDR3 length is 14 residues. This chain's CDR3 is CASSSQGGNSPLHF. CDR3 DNA sequence: TGTGCCAGCAGCTCACAGGGAGGCAATTCACCCCTCCACTTT.

This clonotype was recorded only once. This chain links TRBV12-3 or TRBV12-4 with TRBJ2-3, with TRBD1 matching 9 bases. Trimming took 5 bases from V and 0 from J; bases not matched to a gene: 3. This CDR3 region has 15 residues. Written as DNA, the CDR3 is TGTGCCAGCAGTCAACAGGGGGCTAGCACAGATACGCAGTATTTT. Encoded protein: CASSQQGASTDTQYF.

A few counts support this clonotype. The rearrangement uses TRBV27 and TRBJ2-3, with 8 bases identical to TRBD1. This CDR3 contains 15 residues. J was trimmed by 4 bases and V by 6 bases; bases with no gene match: 9. CDR1 MNHEY and CDR2 SMNVEV come from the germline V gene (reference sequence). CDR3 DNA: TGTGCCAGCAGGACTGGACAGGGCCCCCCAGATACGCAGTATTTT. This translates into CASRTGQGPPDTQYF.

This clonotype was picked up one time. Compared with germline, one end of the junction differs, possibly owing to a read error. Written as DNA, the CDR3 is TGCGCCAGCAGCTTGGCCGGACAGTCCAACGAGCAGTGCTTC. Residues: CASSLAGQSNEQCF. V gene TRBV5-1 combines with J gene TRBJ2-7; D might be TRBD1 (6 bases). The CDR3 consists of 14 residues. Germline-derived CDR1 and CDR2 are SGHRS and YFSETQ.

The DNA for the CDR3 is TGCAGTGCGCCCACCAAGCGGGGGGTCAATGAGCAGTTCTTC. Encoded protein: CSAPTKRGVNEQFF. The V gene is TRBV20-1, the J gene TRBJ2-1, with TRBD2 matching 9 bases. CDR1 and CDR2 from the germline V gene are DFQATT and SNEGSKA (reference sequence). Trimming cost V 6 bases and J 6 bases; bases outside gene matches: 9. CDR3 length: 14 residues.

The chain employs TRBV25-1 and TRBJ2-7; 7 nucleotides align to TRBD1. Losses at the gene ends were 4 bases for V and 1 base for J; bases not matched to a gene: 10. Germline-derived CDR1 and CDR2 are MGHDK and SYGVNS. The CDR3 covers 16 residues. DNA of the CDR3: TGTGCCAGCAGTGCCCCTTCCCAGGACAGGTCCTACGAGCAGTACTTC. The encoded protein is CASSAPSQDRSYEQYF.

There are many counts of this clonotype. The V and J genes are TRBV7-9 and TRBJ1-1, with D unresolved. Trimming cost V 1 base and J 0 bases, with 6 bases left between them. The germline CDR1 and CDR2 sequences are SEHNR and FQNEAQ (reference sequence). The CDR3 extends over 14 amino acids. The CDR3 DNA is TGTGCCAGCAGCTTAGAAGGCCTGAACACTGAAGCTTTCTTT. Its protein is CASSLEGLNTEAFF.

This clonotype came up many times. This chain connects TRBV28 to TRBJ2-4; D gene ambiguous. The CDR3 loop spans 14 amino acids. CDR1 and CDR2 from the germline V gene are MDHEN and SYDVKM. Deletions cut 5 bases from V and 6 bases from J, with 14 bases between. The CDR3 DNA reads as TGTGCCAGCAGTCCCCCAGGTCTGATAAACATTCAGTACTTC. Its protein is CASSPPGLINIQYF.

There are many counts of this clonotype. The genes are TRBV6-6 and TRBJ1-1, with D possibly TRBD1 on 6 matching bases. Germline V CDR1 and CDR2: MNHNY, SVGAGI (reference sequence). Trimming left V 6 bases short and J 1 base short, with 9 bases between. The CDR3 extends over 13 amino acids. The CDR3 region has the DNA TGTGCCAGCAGCTTACAGGGGAACACTGAAGCTTTCTTT. It yields the protein CASSLQGNTEAFF.

This clonotype showed up just a few times. The junction differs from germline at one of its ends, possibly a read error. The genes are TRBV7-2 and TRBJ2-7; 10 nucleotides agree with TRBD2. Germline lookup yields CDR1 SGHTA and CDR2 FQGNSA. This CDR3 has 15 amino acids. This chain's CDR3 is CASSLSGRAGYEQDF. CDR3 nucleotide sequence: TGTGCCAGCAGCTTAAGCGGGAGGGCCGGCTACGAGCAGGACTTC.

This clonotype has more than one count but fewer than ten. This chain connects TRBV6-4 to TRBJ2-3; D unresolved. Trimming removed 2 bases from V and 7 bases from J, with 13 bases in between. Germline V lookup: CDR1 MRHNA, CDR2 SNTAGT. This CDR3 has 14 residues. Here the CDR3 DNA reads TGTGCCAGCAGTGACCTACCTTATTCGAATACGCAGTATTTT. The encoded protein is CASSDLPYSNTQYF.

This clonotype turned up a few times. CDR3: CASNTQGAWQPQHF. Written as DNA, the CDR3 is TGTGCCAGCAATACTCAGGGGGCTTGGCAGCCCCAGCATTTT. The chain carries TRBV6-1 and TRBJ1-5; 8 nucleotides align to TRBD1. This CDR3 has 14 residues. Trimming removed 7 bases from V and 7 bases from J; junction bases left unmatched: 9. Germline CDR1 is MNHNS and CDR2 is SASEGT.

The V call is TRBV6-2 or TRBV6-3, the J call TRBJ2-7; TRBD1 aligns across 7 bases. The germline CDR1 and CDR2 sequences are MNHEY and SVGEGT. The junction had 0 bases not matched to a gene; V was cut back by 6 bases and J by 1 base. The CDR3 length is 12 residues. CDR3 protein: CASSRGSYEQYF. In nucleotides, the CDR3 is TGTGCCAGCAGCAGGGGGTCCTACGAGCAGTACTTC.

In its sample, this clonotype was seen many times. This chain uses TRBV19 with TRBJ2-1, with unresolved D. The germline CDR1 and CDR2 sequences are LNHDA and SQIVND (reference sequence). Deletions cut 8 bases from V and 0 bases from J, with 5 bases between. The CDR3 has 12 residues. The CDR3 here is CASSPSYNEQFF. CDR3 bases: TGTGCCAGTTCCCCCTCCTACAATGAGCAGTTCTTC.

The table lists this clonotype with a few counts. The chain has TRBV6-6 and TRBJ2-3; weak D call: TRBD1 (6 bases). The CDR3 spans 15 residues. Germline assignment: CDR1 MNHNY and CDR2 SVGAGI (reference sequence). V was cut by 5 bases and J by 1 base, with 13 bases left in between. The CDR3 bases are TGTGCCAGCAGTAAACAGGGCCAGGGCACAGATACGCAGTATTTT. It encodes CASSKQGQGTDTQYF.

The J gene is TRBJ2-5, the V gene TRBV7-2; no definite D call. This CDR3 region has 12 residues. The germline V gene encodes CDR1 SGHTA and CDR2 FQGNSA. The V and J ends lost 8 bases and 4 bases respectively, with 11 bases between them. The chain's CDR3 is CASGPLGETQYF. As DNA, the CDR3 is TGTGCCAGCGGCCCCCTCGGAGAGACCCAGTACTTC. The whole variable domain, filled in from reference TRBV7-2 and TRBJ2-5, reads GAGVSQSPSNKVTEKGKDVELRCDPISGHTALYWYRQSLGQGLEFLIYFQGNSAPDKSGLPSDRFSAERTGGSVSTLTIQRTQQEDSAVYLCASGPLGETQYFGPGTRLLVL.

A word on this clonotype: A read error may account for a junction end that differs from germline. This rearrangement joins TRBV3-1 to TRBJ1-2, with D possibly TRBD1 on 5 matching bases. The germline V gene has CDR1 LGHDT and CDR2 YNNKEL (reference sequence). The CDR3 runs 11 residues. CDR3 loop: CASSQSDILHF. The CDR3 DNA follows: TGTGCCAGCAGCCAATCGGACATCCTCCACTTC.

This clonotype occurred once. The rearrangement joins TRBV5-1 to TRBJ2-7; the match to TRBD1 covers 10 bases. J was trimmed by 4 bases and V by 3 bases; bases with no gene match: 10. The germline gives CDR1 SGHRS, CDR2 YFSETQ. The CDR3 runs 16 residues. CDR3 coding DNA: TGCGCCAGCAGCTACTCCGACAGGGGGCAAGCGTACGAGCAGTACTTC. Protein product: CASSYSDRGQAYEQYF.

This rearrangement joins TRBV6-2 or TRBV6-3 to TRBJ2-1; D gene uncertain. The CDR3 is made up of 21 amino acids. Between the trimmed V and J ends, which lost 0 bases and 0 bases, there was a span of 24 bases. The V gene's germline CDR1 is MNHEY and CDR2 SVGEGT. The CDR3 protein is CASSYSSPKSHHNCSYNEQFF. The CDR3 DNA sequence: TGTGCCAGCAGTTACTCGTCGCCCAAATCACACCATAACTGCTCCTACAATGAGCAGTTCTTC.

This clonotype showed up just a few times. V and J are TRBV6-1 and TRBJ1-6, with D unclear. V lost 3 bases and J lost 5, with 8 bases in between. This CDR3 is built from 14 residues. Germline V gene lookup returns CDR1 MNHNS and CDR2 SASEGT. The CDR3 loop reads CASSDIQNNSPLHF. The CDR3 DNA reads as TGTGCCAGCAGTGATATACAGAATAATTCACCCCTCCACTTT.

The table lists this clonotype with a few counts. V is TRBV20-1 and J is TRBJ2-7; D possibly uses TRBD1 or TRBD2 (5 bases each). Between the trimmed V and J ends, which lost 4 bases and 4 bases, there was a span of 20 bases. This CDR3 spans 15 amino acids. CDR1 DFQATT and CDR2 SNEGSKA come from the germline V gene (reference sequence). The CDR3 here is CSATPATGRFYEQYF. CDR3 bases: TGCAGTGCTACACCCGCCACGGGACGGTTTTACGAGCAGTACTTC.